These 24 T cell receptor beta chains originate from one sample sequenced in a study of T cells in localized non-small cell lung cancer. Using immunoSEQ multiplex PCR, the repertoire was profiled, and TCRdb retains in-frame clones only, with some absent. The sample carries tens of thousands of clones, about 86% recorded once. Sequenced material: peripheral blood, taken before any cancer treatment. Every receptor here comes from a man between 40 and 70 years old with stage I lung adenocarcinoma.

V usage is TRBV5-1 and J usage is TRBJ2-7; possible D gene TRBD1, 6 bases. The CDR3 loop spans 14 amino acids. CDR1 SGHRS and CDR2 YFSETQ come from the germline V gene. V lost 2 bases and J lost 0, with 9 bases in between. DNA for the CDR3: TGCGCCAGCAGCTTAACAGGGTTCTCCTACGAGCAGTACTTC. Its translation is CASSLTGFSYEQYF. The full variable domain, its missing parts supplied by reference TRBV5-1 and TRBJ2-7, is KAGVTQTPRYLIKTRGQQVTLSCSPISGHRSVSWYQQTPGQGLQFLFEYFSETQRNKGNFPGRFSGRQFSNSRSEMNVSTLELGDSALYLCASSLTGFSYEQYFGPGTRLTVT.

This sequence joins TRBV28 and TRBJ1-1; D is ambiguous. CDR1 is MDHEN, CDR2 SYDVKM, per germline. Trimming cost V 8 bases and J 5 bases, with 12 bases left between them. The CDR3 extends over 12 amino acids. This CDR3 is CASGVGGTEAFF. CDR3 nucleotide sequence: TGTGCCAGCGGGGTAGGAGGGACTGAAGCTTTCTTT. The complete variable domain, with remaining parts taken from reference TRBV28 and TRBJ1-1, reads DVKVTQSSRYLVKRTGEKVFLECVQDMDHENMFWYRQDPGLGLRLIYFSYDVKMKEKGDIPEGYSVSREKKERFSLILESASTNQTSMYLCASGVGGTEAFFGQGTRLTVV.

The chain couples TRBV18 to TRBJ1-5; the D is unclear. Trimming took 5 bases from V and 6 from J, leaving 8 bases between them. CDR3 length: 12 amino acids. From germline, CDR1 is KGHSH and CDR2 LQKENI. The CDR3 DNA reads as TGTGCCAGCTCAGGTGCAGGTCAGCCCCAGCATTTT. It encodes CASSGAGQPQHF.

The V gene is TRBV6-1, the J gene TRBJ2-1; D gene unclear. V was clipped by 0 bases and J by 8 bases, with 8 bases between them. Germline CDR1 is MNHNS and CDR2 is SASEGT. This CDR3 region has 13 residues. The CDR3: CASSEAQTYEQFF. CDR3 nucleotides: TGTGCCAGCAGTGAAGCGCAGACTTATGAGCAGTTCTTC.

This clone was seen a single time. The V and J genes are TRBV10-3 and TRBJ1-1; D may be TRBD1 (5 bases). CDR1 and CDR2 (germline): ENHRY, SYGVKD. This CDR3 region has 17 residues. V was shortened by 2 bases and J by 5 bases, with 21 bases between the two germline ends. CDR3 DNA: TGTGCCATCAGTGAGGAAACGGGGAGGGGAGGAAAGACTGAAGCTTTCTTT. Its translation is CAISEETGRGGKTEAFF.

V usage is TRBV29-1 and J usage is TRBJ2-2; a weak D match, TRBD1 (6 bases). CDR1 is SQVTM and CDR2 is ANQGSEA in the germline V gene. The CDR3 sequence is 15 residues long. Trimming pared 7 bases from V and 2 bases from J, leaving 17 bases between. CDR3 residues: CSAYGVGANTGELFF. As DNA, the CDR3 is TGCAGCGCCTATGGGGTGGGGGCTAACACCGGGGAGCTGTTTTTT.

In DNA form, the CDR3 reads TGCGCCAGCAGCTTAAGGGAGCTTGGGAGGGAGACCCAGTACTTC. Its translation: CASSLRELGRETQYF. The chain couples TRBV5-1 to TRBJ2-5; the D gene is possibly TRBD2 (6 bases). The CDR3 is made up of 15 amino acids. Germline V gene data show CDR1 as SGHRS and CDR2 as YFSETQ. V was shortened by 2 bases and J by 5 bases, with 16 bases between the two germline ends.

This clone is a singleton in its sample. The gene calls are TRBV5-1 and TRBJ2-1; 7 bases agree with TRBD1. This CDR3 is built from 13 residues. The trim removed 4 bases at V and 4 bases at J, leaving 2 bases unmatched. CDR1 SGHRS and CDR2 YFSETQ come from the germline V gene. The CDR3 nucleotides are TGCGCCAGCAGCCCGGGACAGTACAATGAGCAGTTCTTC. Protein product: CASSPGQYNEQFF.

V is TRBV6-5 and J is TRBJ2-3; TRBD1 agrees at 8 bases. The CDR3 sequence is 14 residues long. Germline CDR1 and CDR2: MNHEY and SVGAGI. V dropped 6 bases and J dropped 3; count of bases not matched to a gene: 5. The CDR3 bases are TGTGCCAGCAGCATTGGACAGGGAACAGATACGCAGTATTTT. Encoded protein: CASSIGQGTDTQYF.

The CDR3 bases are TGTGCCAGCTCAACAGTGGCTAGCGGGAGTCCCGAGCAGTACTTC. Protein: CASSTVASGSPEQYF. The chain employs TRBV18 and TRBJ2-7; 10 bases map to TRBD2. Germline V lookup: CDR1 KGHSH, CDR2 LQKENI. V gave up 5 bases and J gave up 6 bases; unmatched junction bases: 10. This CDR3 has 15 residues.

This clone was detected once. The chain has TRBV14 and TRBJ2-7; 7 bases line up with TRBD1. With V trimmed by 4 bases and J by 4 bases, 4 bases remained unmatched. Germline-derived CDR1 and CDR2 are SGHDN and FVKESK. The CDR3 contains 13 residues. The CDR3 here is CASSRNRGYEQYF. The CDR3 nucleotides read TGTGCCAGCAGCCGTAACAGGGGTTACGAGCAGTACTTC.

The rearrangement links TRBV7-2 to TRBJ1-3, with D unclear. V lost 3 bases, J lost 6 bases, and 18 bases lay in between. The CDR3 totals 16 residues. Germline CDR1 is SGHTA and CDR2 is FQGNSA. CDR3 amino acids: CASSFAPPNSENTIYF. The CDR3 DNA follows: TGTGCCAGCAGCTTCGCCCCGCCTAATAGCGAAAACACCATATATTTT.

The rearrangement joins TRBV11-2 to TRBJ2-3; D gene uncertain. The CDR3 runs to 11 residues. Germline CDR1 is SGHAT and CDR2 is FQNNGV. V was shortened by 8 bases and J by 2 bases, with 5 bases between the two germline ends. The CDR3 loop is CASGITDTQYF. The CDR3 DNA sequence: TGTGCCAGCGGGATCACAGATACGCAGTATTTT.

This chain links TRBV28 with TRBJ1-1; weak D call: TRBD1 (6 bases). Germline assignment: CDR1 MDHEN and CDR2 SYDVKM. The germline V and J ends were trimmed by 2 bases and 5 bases, with 12 bases remaining between them. This CDR3 has 14 amino acids. Here the CDR3 reads CASSLRGAGTEAFF. DNA for the CDR3: TGTGCCAGCAGTTTAAGGGGGGCGGGGACTGAAGCTTTCTTT. Supplemented by reference TRBV28 and TRBJ1-1, the full variable domain reads DVKVTQSSRYLVKRTGEKVFLECVQDMDHENMFWYRQDPGLGLRLIYFSYDVKMKEKGDIPEGYSVSREKKERFSLILESASTNQTSMYLCASSLRGAGTEAFFGQGTRLTVV.

The rearrangement uses TRBV5-6 and TRBJ2-6; TRBD2 aligns across 13 bases. Germline CDR1 is SGHDT and CDR2 is YYEEEE. J was trimmed by 3 bases and V by 4 bases; bases with no gene match: 1. The CDR3 consists of 16 residues. CDR3: CASSRLAGGGANVLTF. The CDR3 nucleotides read TGTGCCAGCAGCCGACTAGCGGGAGGTGGGGCCAACGTCCTGACTTTC.

The rearrangement uses TRBV11-2 and TRBJ2-7, with TRBD1 matching over 7 bases. CDR3 length: 13 residues. Trimming removed 2 bases from V and 7 bases from J; junction bases left unmatched: 5. The germline V gene encodes CDR1 SGHAT and CDR2 FQNNGV. The CDR3 DNA reads TGTGCCAGCAGCTTATACAGGGGTGAAGAGCAGTACTTC. Translating gives CASSLYRGEEQYF.

V is TRBV27 and J is TRBJ1-1; D gene unclear. This CDR3 comprises 14 residues. CDR1 is MNHEY, CDR2 SMNVEV, per germline (reference sequence). V lost 3 bases to trimming and J lost 1 base, with 9 bases between them. CDR3 sequence (DNA): TGTGCCAGCAGTTTCGGACTCTGGAACACTGAAGCTTTCTTT. Protein sequence: CASSFGLWNTEAFF.

The chain joins TRBV7-9 to TRBJ2-3; no definite D call. Germline lookup yields CDR1 SEHNR and CDR2 FQNEAQ (reference sequence). CDR3 length: 13 amino acids. V was shortened by 6 bases and J by 1 base, with 8 bases between the two germline ends. CDR3 coding DNA: TGTGCCAGCAGTCCCCTCGGCACAGATACGCAGTATTTT. Translated: CASSPLGTDTQYF.

The rearrangement uses TRBV19 and TRBJ1-1, with 9 positions matching TRBD1. The CDR3 is 15 amino acids. The trim removed 8 bases at V and 6 bases at J, leaving 13 bases unmatched. Germline CDR1 is LNHDA and CDR2 is SQIVND (reference sequence). The DNA for the CDR3 is TGTGCCAGTCTCGCGCACAGGGGGCCGGTGGCTGAAGCTTTCTTT. This gives the protein CASLAHRGPVAEAFF.

V usage is TRBV7-9 and J usage is TRBJ2-2; 8 nucleotides line up with TRBD2. The CDR3 runs to 16 residues. Trimming at V came to 9 bases and at J to 5 bases, leaving 14 bases not matched to a gene. CDR1 SEHNR and CDR2 FQNEAQ come from the germline V gene (reference sequence). Here the CDR3 reads CARENSSGRGTGELFF. As DNA, the CDR3 is TGTGCCAGAGAAAACAGCAGCGGGAGAGGAACCGGGGAGCTGTTTTTT.

CDR3 in DNA: TGTGCCAGCTCACCACTCGACAGGGCCCCCCTCTCTGGGGCCAACGTCCTGACTTTC. It yields the protein CASSPLDRAPLSGANVLTF. The genes are TRBV18 and TRBJ2-6, with 7 bases matching TRBD1. Germline CDR1 and CDR2: KGHSH and LQKENI. Unmatched junction bases numbered 9, after V lost 1 base and J lost 0 bases. The CDR3 runs to 19 residues.

V usage is TRBV6-4 and J usage is TRBJ2-1; 11 nucleotides line up with TRBD2. Germline V gives CDR1 MRHNA, CDR2 SNTAGT. CDR3 length equals 17 residues. V shed 6 bases and J 0 bases; nucleotides not matched to a gene: 7. CDR3 sequence (DNA): TGTGCCAGCAGCCGAGGGACTAGCGGAAGCTCCTACAATGAGCAGTTCTTC. Translated, it gives CASSRGTSGSSYNEQFF.

The J gene is TRBJ2-5, the V gene TRBV6-1; 7 bases are a match to TRBD1. The CDR3 runs to 14 residues. V shed 4 bases and J 6 bases; nucleotides not matched to a gene: 8. In germline, CDR1 is MNHNS, CDR2 SASEGT. CDR3 DNA: TGTGCCAGCAGTGCAGGGGGTCAAGCGAAGACCCAGTACTTC. Its protein is CASSAGGQAKTQYF.

The chain couples TRBV7-2 to TRBJ1-5; D perhaps matches TRBD1 (5 bases). This CDR3 has 15 amino acids. The V end was cut by 1 base, the J end by 5 bases, with 12 bases between. Per the germline V gene, CDR1 is SGHTA and CDR2 is FQGNSA. The CDR3 reads CASSLVSGADQPQHF. The CDR3 coding sequence is TGTGCCAGCAGCTTAGTATCTGGGGCCGATCAGCCCCAGCATTTT.